The T cell receptor (beta chain) under discussion was sequenced for a study of T-cell reconstitution after alpha-beta-depleted transplantation in children. Comment on this clonotype: Its target is unknown.

Germline V CDR1 and CDR2: DFQATT, SNEGSKA (reference sequence). The CDR3 contains 16 residues. The TCRbeta library was prepared with unique molecular identifiers. TCRdb re-analysed the PCR reads in MiXCR, keeping a single row per CDR3 protein. The sample records approximately 190,000 distinct CDR3 sequences, 5% to 6.5% being singletons. Whole-study findings and limits: About two months after transplant, alpha-beta T cells reportedly came from several hundred expanded graft clones.

The V gene is TRBV20-1, the J gene TRBJ2-5, with TRBD2 matching 13 bases. The sample was PBMCs, taken before TCRalphabeta/CD19-depleted stem cell transplant. This clonotype was sampled from a girl in the first two years of life with combined immunodeficiency, due to receive a stem cell transplant. CDR3 sequence: CRPGLAGVSGMETQYF. DNA for the CDR3: TGCAGGCCAGGACTAGCGGGAGTCTCGGGAATGGAGACCCAGTACTTC.